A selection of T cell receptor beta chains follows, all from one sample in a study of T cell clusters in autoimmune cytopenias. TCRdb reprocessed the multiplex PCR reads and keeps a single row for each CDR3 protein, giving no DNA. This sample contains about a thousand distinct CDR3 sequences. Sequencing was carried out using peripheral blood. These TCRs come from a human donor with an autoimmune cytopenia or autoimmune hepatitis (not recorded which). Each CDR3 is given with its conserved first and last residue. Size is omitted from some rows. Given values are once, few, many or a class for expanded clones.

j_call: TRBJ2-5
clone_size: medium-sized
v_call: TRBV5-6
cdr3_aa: CASSFRGARETQYF

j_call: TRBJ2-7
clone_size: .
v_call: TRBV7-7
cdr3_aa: CASSQGLAGEQYF

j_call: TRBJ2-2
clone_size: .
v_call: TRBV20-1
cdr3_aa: CSARRSGDGTGELFF

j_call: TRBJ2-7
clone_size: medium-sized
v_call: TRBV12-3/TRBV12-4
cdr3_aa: CASSLRLRYEQYF

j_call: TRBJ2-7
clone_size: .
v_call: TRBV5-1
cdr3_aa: CASSAGQGSAYEQYF

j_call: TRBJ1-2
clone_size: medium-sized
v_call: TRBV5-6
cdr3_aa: CASSRPTGETYGYTF

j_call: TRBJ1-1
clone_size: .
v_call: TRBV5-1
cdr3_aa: CASSSQGNTEAFF

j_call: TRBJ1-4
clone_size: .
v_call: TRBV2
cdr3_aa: CASSGGRVSEKLFF

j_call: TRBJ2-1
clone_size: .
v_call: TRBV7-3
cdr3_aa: CASSFQSGTGAYNEQFF

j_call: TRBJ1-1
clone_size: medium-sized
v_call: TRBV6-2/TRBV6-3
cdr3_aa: CASRPRTAEAFF

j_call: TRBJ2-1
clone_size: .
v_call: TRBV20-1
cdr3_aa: CSAPQVGGSYNEQFF

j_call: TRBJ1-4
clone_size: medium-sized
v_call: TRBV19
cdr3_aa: CASRGSYLLPEKLFF

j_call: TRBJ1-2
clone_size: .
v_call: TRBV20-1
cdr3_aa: CSARVPGRDGGGYGDGYTF

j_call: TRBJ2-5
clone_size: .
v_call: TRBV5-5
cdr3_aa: CASSLGTSGGGETQYF

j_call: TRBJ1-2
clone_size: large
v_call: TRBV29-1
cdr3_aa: CSSLGGSGYGYTF

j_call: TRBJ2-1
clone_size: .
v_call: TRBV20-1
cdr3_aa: CSARGARTPEQFF

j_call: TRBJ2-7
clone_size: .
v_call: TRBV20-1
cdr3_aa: CSAPDTGGPHEQYF

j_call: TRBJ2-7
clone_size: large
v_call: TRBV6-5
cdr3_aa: CASSYTTGFGYEQYF

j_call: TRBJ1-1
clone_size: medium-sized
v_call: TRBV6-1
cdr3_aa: CASSEGEGMGTEAFF

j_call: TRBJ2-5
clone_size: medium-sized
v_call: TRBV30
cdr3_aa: CAWSEMRGWETQYF

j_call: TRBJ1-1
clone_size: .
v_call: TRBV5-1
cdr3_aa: CASSQGANTEAFF

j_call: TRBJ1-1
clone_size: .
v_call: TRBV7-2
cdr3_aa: CASSLGVGDTEAFF

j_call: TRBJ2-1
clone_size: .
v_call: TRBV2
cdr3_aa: CASSEVGGRQFF

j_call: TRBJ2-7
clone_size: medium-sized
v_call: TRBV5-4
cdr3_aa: CASSQQSDLHEQYF

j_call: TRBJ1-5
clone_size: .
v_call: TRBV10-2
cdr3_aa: CASSAVGQIINQPQHF

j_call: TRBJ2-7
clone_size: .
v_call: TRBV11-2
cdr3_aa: CASSSLAGVRYEQYF

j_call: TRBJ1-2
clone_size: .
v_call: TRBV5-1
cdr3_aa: CASSLQGEIYGYTF

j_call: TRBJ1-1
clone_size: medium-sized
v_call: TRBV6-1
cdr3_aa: CASSGGTGGTEAFF

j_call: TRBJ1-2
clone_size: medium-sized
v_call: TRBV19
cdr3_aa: CASTLSSGGDGYTF

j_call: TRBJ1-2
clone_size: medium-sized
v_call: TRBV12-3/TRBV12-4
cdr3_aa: CASSLEDRGALYGYTF

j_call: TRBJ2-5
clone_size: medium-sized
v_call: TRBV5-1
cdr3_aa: CASSLALAGGQETQYF

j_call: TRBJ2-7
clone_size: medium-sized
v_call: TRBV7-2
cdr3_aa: CASSSQGGNIYEQYF

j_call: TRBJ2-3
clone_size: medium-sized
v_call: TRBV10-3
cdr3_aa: CAISLDTSSTDTQYF

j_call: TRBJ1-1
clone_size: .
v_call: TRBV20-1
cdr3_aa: CSARDVGREAFF

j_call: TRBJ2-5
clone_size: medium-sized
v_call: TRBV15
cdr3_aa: CATSRARGETQYF

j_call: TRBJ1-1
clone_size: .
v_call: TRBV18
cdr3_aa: CASSDGREGNTEAFF

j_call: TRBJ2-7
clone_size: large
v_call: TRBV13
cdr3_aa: CASSLSGRPYEQYF

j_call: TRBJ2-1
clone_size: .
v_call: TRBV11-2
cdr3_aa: CASSPRPGLAGGNEQFF

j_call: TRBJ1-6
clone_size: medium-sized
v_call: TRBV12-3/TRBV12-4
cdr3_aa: CASSNTGGRSPLHF

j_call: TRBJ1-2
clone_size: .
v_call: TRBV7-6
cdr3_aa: CASSPSIGGRLYGYTF

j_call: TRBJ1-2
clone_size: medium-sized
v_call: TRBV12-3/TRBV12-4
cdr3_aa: CASRQTGLGYGYTF

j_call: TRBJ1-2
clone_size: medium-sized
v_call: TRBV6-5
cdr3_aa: CASSRRQEGGYGYTF

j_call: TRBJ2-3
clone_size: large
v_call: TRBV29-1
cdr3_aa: CSVPQDRVADTQYF

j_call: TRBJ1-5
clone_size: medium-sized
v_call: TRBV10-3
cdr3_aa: CAISEGGPYNQPQHF

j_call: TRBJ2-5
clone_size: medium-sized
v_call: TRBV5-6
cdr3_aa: CASSLRETQYF

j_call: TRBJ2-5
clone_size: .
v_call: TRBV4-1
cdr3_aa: CASSQTSGGALTQYF

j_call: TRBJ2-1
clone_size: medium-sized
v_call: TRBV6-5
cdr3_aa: CASSYSYSGEQFF

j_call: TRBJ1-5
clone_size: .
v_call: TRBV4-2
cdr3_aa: CASSQGHRVGQPQHF

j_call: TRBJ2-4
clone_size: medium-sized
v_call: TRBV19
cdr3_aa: CASGDRGYIQYF